These 9 T cell receptor beta chains share one sample of origin, sequenced in a study of cytomegalovirus exposure and HLA in healthy donors. Primers for the PCR totalled 60 Vbeta and 13 Jbeta. The repertoire was sequenced with immunoSEQ multiplex PCR; TCRdb's copy has only in-frame clones and lacks some. The sample consists of 100,000 to 150,000 clones, around 83% of them appearing once. Sequenced: PBMCs. The receptors were gathered from a girl aged 2 to 9 in good health and CMV-seronegative.

The chain links TRBV7-2 to TRBJ1-1, with 8 bases matching TRBD1. With 6 bases clipped from V and 0 bases from J, the junction kept 9 bases outside the gene matches. The CDR3 extends over 16 amino acids. The germline CDR1 and CDR2 sequences are SGHTA and FQGNSA. The CDR3 DNA follows: TGTGCCAGCAGTTTAACAGGGGGGGCTTTGAACACTGAAGCTTTCTTT. Amino acids: CASSLTGGALNTEAFF.

The V call is TRBV9, the J call TRBJ1-4; D ambiguous. This CDR3 region has 14 residues. Germline V CDR1 and CDR2: SGDLS, YYNGEE. V lost 0 bases to trimming and J lost 8 bases, with 11 bases between them. The CDR3 here is CASSVGADGEKLFF. In DNA, the CDR3 is TGTGCCAGCAGCGTAGGCGCCGACGGGGAAAAACTGTTTTTT. The full variable domain, with the rest looked up from reference TRBV9 and TRBJ1-4, is DSGVTQTPKHLITATGQRVTLRCSPRSGDLSVYWYQQSLDQGLQFLIQYYNGEERAKGNILERFSAQQFPDLHSELNLSSLELGDSALYFCASSVGADGEKLFFGSGTQLSVL.

The chain combines TRBV5-1 with TRBJ2-1, with 8 bases lining up with TRBD2. The CDR3 runs 15 residues. The V gene's germline CDR1 is SGHRS and CDR2 YFSETQ. Unmatched junction bases numbered 7, after V lost 0 bases and J lost 8 bases. DNA for the CDR3: TGCGCCAGCAGCTTGGTTCCGGGAGGGCCGGATGAGCAGTTCTTC. Protein product: CASSLVPGGPDEQFF.

This clone was detected once. The rearrangement uses TRBV9 and TRBJ2-7, with a possible D match to TRBD1 (5 bases). This CDR3 is 14 amino acids long. With 3 bases removed from V and 5 bases from J, the gap between germline ends came to 15 bases. Germline lookup yields CDR1 SGDLS and CDR2 YYNGEE. CDR3 protein: CASSAHRTPDEQYF. The CDR3 DNA sequence: TGTGCCAGCAGCGCTCACAGGACCCCCGACGAGCAGTACTTC.

The chain has TRBV5-1 and TRBJ1-5, with D perhaps matching TRBD1 (6 bases). This CDR3 has 14 amino acids. Trimming took 1 base from V and 7 from J, leaving 12 bases between them. Germline V lookup: CDR1 SGHRS, CDR2 YFSETQ. The CDR3 sequence is CASSLTGPEQPQHF. The CDR3, as DNA: TGCGCCAGCAGCTTGACAGGGCCAGAGCAGCCCCAGCATTTT.

The genes are TRBV4-2 and TRBJ2-1; 15 bases line up with TRBD2. Trimming at V came to 0 bases and at J to 7 bases, leaving 10 bases not matched to a gene. CDR1 is LGHNA, CDR2 YNFKEQ, per germline. The CDR3 contains 19 residues. The CDR3 region is CASSQDLGLAGGLWNEQFF. Here the CDR3 DNA reads TGTGCCAGCAGCCAAGATTTAGGACTAGCGGGGGGGTTGTGGAATGAGCAGTTCTTC.

The chain uses TRBV11-2 and TRBJ1-2, with D perhaps matching TRBD1 (6 bases). This CDR3 has 14 amino acids. Germline V gene lookup returns CDR1 SGHAT and CDR2 FQNNGV. Trimming shortened V by 4 bases and J by 2 bases, and 11 bases separated the two germline ends. CDR3 region: CASSSHRENYGYTF. CDR3 sequence (DNA): TGTGCCAGCAGCTCCCACAGGGAAAACTATGGCTACACCTTC.

The CDR3 here is CAWSPIAGGSEQYF. The CDR3 coding sequence is TGTGCCTGGAGTCCAATAGCGGGAGGTAGCGAGCAGTACTTC. The chain couples TRBV30 to TRBJ2-5; 10 positions match TRBD2. Gene TRBJ2-7 matches the end of the DNA better, so the J call may be wrong. Per germline, CDR1 GTSNPN and CDR2 SVGIG (reference sequence). This CDR3 comprises 14 residues.

This clone was seen a handful of times. The V and J genes are TRBV6-4 and TRBJ1-3; 9 nucleotides align to TRBD1. Trimming at V came to 4 bases and at J to 2 bases, leaving 0 bases not matched to a gene. The CDR3 has 14 residues. Per germline, CDR1 MRHNA and CDR2 SNTAGT. Here the CDR3 reads CASSGQGAGNTIYF. In DNA form, the CDR3 reads TGTGCCAGCAGTGGACAGGGGGCTGGAAACACCATATATTTT.